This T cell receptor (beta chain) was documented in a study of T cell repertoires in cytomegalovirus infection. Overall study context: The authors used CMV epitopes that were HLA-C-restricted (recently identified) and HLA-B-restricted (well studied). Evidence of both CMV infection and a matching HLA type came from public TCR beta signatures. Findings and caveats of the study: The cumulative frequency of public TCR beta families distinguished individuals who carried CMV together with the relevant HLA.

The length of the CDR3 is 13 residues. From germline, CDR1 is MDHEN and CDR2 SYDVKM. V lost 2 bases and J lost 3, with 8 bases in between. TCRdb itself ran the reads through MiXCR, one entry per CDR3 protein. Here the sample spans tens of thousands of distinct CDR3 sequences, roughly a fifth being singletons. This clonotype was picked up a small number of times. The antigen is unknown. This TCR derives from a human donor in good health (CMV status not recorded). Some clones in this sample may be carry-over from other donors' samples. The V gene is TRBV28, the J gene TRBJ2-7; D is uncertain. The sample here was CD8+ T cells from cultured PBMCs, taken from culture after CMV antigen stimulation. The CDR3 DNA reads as TGTGCCAGCAGTTTAGTTATGAGCTACGAGCAGTACTTC. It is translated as CASSLVMSYEQYF.